These 15 T cell receptor beta chains came from one sample sequenced in a study of T cells after yellow fever vaccination. MiXCR, applied by TCRdb to the 5' RACE reads, yields one record per CDR3 protein. The sample lists approximately 550,000 distinct CDR3 sequences; 19% were seen once. Sequencing was performed on PBMCs, taken 15 days after the yellow fever booster vaccination. These receptors were taken from a man aged 25-40 years who received the YFV17D yellow fever vaccine.

The CDR3: CSVHLRDPKELGKYNEQFF. As DNA, the CDR3 is TGCAGCGTCCACCTCAGGGACCCAAAGGAACTAGGGAAATACAATGAGCAGTTCTTC. This chain joins TRBV29-1 and TRBJ2-1; D is tentatively TRBD1 or TRBD2 (5 bases each). With 6 bases removed from V and 4 bases from J, the gap between germline ends came to 31 bases. The CDR3 spans 19 residues. The germline V gene encodes CDR1 SQVTM and CDR2 ANQGSEA.

This clonotype was seen only a few times. The genes are TRBV12-3 or TRBV12-4 and TRBJ2-7; no definite D call. This CDR3 spans 15 amino acids. V shed 2 bases and J shed 0 bases, with 11 bases lying between them. The CDR3: CASSLFGSSSYEQYF. CDR3 DNA: TGTGCCAGCAGTTTATTCGGGTCTAGCTCCTACGAGCAGTACTTC.

This clonotype appeared a few times. The DNA for the CDR3 is TGTGCCAGCAGTCCGCGTGGGGCCTACGAGCAGTACTTC. Protein product: CASSPRGAYEQYF. The rearrangement uses TRBV7-7 and TRBJ2-7; the D is unclear. V was cut by 6 bases and J by 2 bases, with 11 bases left in between. This CDR3 spans 13 amino acids. Germline-derived CDR1 and CDR2 are SSHAT and FNYEAQ (reference sequence).

The chain joins TRBV20-1 to TRBJ2-1; the match to TRBD2 covers 9 bases. Unmatched junction bases numbered 9, after V lost 6 bases and J lost 3 bases. In germline, CDR1 is DFQATT, CDR2 SNEGSKA (reference sequence). The length of the CDR3 is 15 residues. In DNA form, the CDR3 reads TGCAGTGCCGGTTTTGCGGGAGGGAACTACAATGAGCAGTTCTTC. This gives the protein CSAGFAGGNYNEQFF.

This clonotype was picked up a small number of times. The gene calls are TRBV29-1 and TRBJ2-3, with TRBD2 matching 8 bases. CDR3 length equals 15 residues. Trimming took 4 bases from V and 7 from J; bases not matched to a gene: 13. CDR1 and CDR2 (germline): SQVTM, ANQGSEA. In DNA form, the CDR3 reads TGCAGCGTTGTGGTCGAGGGACTAGTAGCGAATACGCAGTATTTT. As protein: CSVVVEGLVANTQYF.

This clonotype was counted between two and nine times. This rearrangement joins TRBV7-2 to TRBJ2-1; TRBD2 matches at 7 bases. CDR1 and CDR2 (germline): SGHTA, FQGNSA. The V segment lost 4 bases and the J segment 8 bases; nucleotides outside the gene matches: 5. There are 13 residues in the CDR3. The CDR3 reads CASSSGLVYEQFF. Written as DNA, the CDR3 is TGTGCCAGCAGCTCCGGACTAGTCTATGAGCAGTTCTTC. Complete variable domain (other parts from reference TRBV7-2 and TRBJ2-1): GAGVSQSPSNKVTEKGKDVELRCDPISGHTALYWYRQSLGQGLEFLIYFQGNSAPDKSGLPSDRFSAERTGGSVSTLTIQRTQQEDSAVYLCASSSGLVYEQFFGPGTRLTVL.

In the case of this clonotype: It may be a read error: a sequence one base away is much more abundant. V usage is TRBV20-1 and J usage is TRBJ2-7; 12 bases are a match to TRBD2. V shed 0 bases, J shed 5 bases, and the junction held 5 bases outside the gene matches. The CDR3 is 15 amino acids. The germline V gene encodes CDR1 DFQATT and CDR2 SNEGSKA (reference sequence). The CDR3 reads CSARDPTSGSHEQYF. In DNA, the CDR3 is TGCAGTGCTAGAGATCCGACTAGCGGGAGCCACGAGCAGTACTTC.

In this sample, this clonotype turned up a few times. The rearrangement links TRBV12-3 or TRBV12-4 to TRBJ2-7; no clear D gene. This CDR3 comprises 12 residues. The V gene lost 2 bases and the J gene lost 6 bases, with 8 bases spanning the gap. The CDR3: CASSLRASEQYF. The CDR3 region has the DNA TGTGCCAGCAGTTTAAGAGCTTCCGAGCAGTACTTC.

The gene calls are TRBV12-3 or TRBV12-4 and TRBJ2-3; D is ambiguous. The V and J ends lost 8 bases and 0 bases respectively, with 9 bases between them. The CDR3 sequence is 13 residues long. The chain's CDR3 is CASLSASTDTQYF. The CDR3 region has the DNA TGTGCCAGCCTAAGTGCTAGCACAGATACGCAGTATTTT.

This sequence joins TRBV28 and TRBJ2-3; D possibly corresponds to TRBD1 (7 bases). There are 18 residues in the CDR3. Germline V lookup: CDR1 MDHEN, CDR2 SYDVKM. V was cut by 6 bases and J by 2 bases, with 24 bases left in between. The CDR3 DNA sequence: TGTGCCAGCAGCCTAGGCCTGCAGGGGGGAAGGGTCACAGATACGCAGTATTTT. Its protein is CASSLGLQGGRVTDTQYF.

This clonotype was recorded a few times. V usage is TRBV28 and J usage is TRBJ2-4, with 10 bases lining up with TRBD1. Germline CDR1 and CDR2: MDHEN and SYDVKM. The J segment lost 7 bases and the V segment lost 6 bases, leaving 9 bases of the junction unmatched. The CDR3 extends over 15 amino acids. The CDR3 region is CASRDPGQGSNIQYF. In nucleotides, the CDR3 is TGTGCCAGCAGAGACCCGGGACAGGGGTCGAACATTCAGTACTTC.

J is TRBJ1-2 and V is TRBV29-1; unclear D gene. CDR1 and CDR2 (germline): SQVTM, ANQGSEA. This CDR3 has 13 residues. The V and J ends lost 7 bases and 0 bases respectively, with 12 bases between them. The CDR3 region is CSARSASNYGYTF. CDR3 sequence (DNA): TGCAGCGCACGGTCAGCGTCTAACTATGGCTACACCTTC.

In this sample, this clonotype turned up a few times. The genes are TRBV7-2 and TRBJ2-1; tentatively, D is TRBD1 (7 bases). The CDR3 loop spans 16 amino acids. From germline, CDR1 is SGHTA and CDR2 FQGNSA. Trimming took off 3 bases at V and 7 bases at J, with 19 bases between the two ends. CDR3 sequence: CASSFTGQTRWNEQFF. The CDR3 coding sequence is TGTGCCAGCAGCTTCACGGGACAGACTAGATGGAATGAGCAGTTCTTC.

The chain combines TRBV6-2 or TRBV6-3 with TRBJ2-3, with TRBD1 as a possible D gene (5 bases). Between the trimmed V and J ends, which lost 5 bases and 3 bases, there was a span of 12 bases. Per germline, CDR1 MNHEY and CDR2 SVGEGT. The CDR3 length is 14 residues. The CDR3 region is CASSALQGTDTQYF. For the CDR3, the DNA is TGTGCCAGCAGTGCCCTCCAGGGAACAGATACGCAGTATTTT.

This clonotype occurred many times. This chain connects TRBV5-1 to TRBJ2-1; no reliable D call. Trimming took off 8 bases at V and 0 bases at J, with 6 bases between the two ends. CDR1 and CDR2 (germline): SGHRS, YFSETQ. This CDR3 comprises 12 residues. The CDR3 DNA reads TGCGCCAGTGGCGGCTCCTACAATGAGCAGTTCTTC. Its protein is CASGGSYNEQFF.